This TCR beta chain was observed in a study of response to subunit inactivated influenza vaccine. TCRdb redid the calling of the RT-PCR reads with MiXCR, one entry per CDR3 protein. The sample records hundreds of thousands of distinct CDR3 sequences, roughly 15% being singletons. Germline V CDR1 and CDR2: ENHRY, SYGVKD. V lost 4 bases and J lost 2; bases outside the gene matches: 10. This CDR3 is built from 17 residues. A few counts support this clonotype. As yet, its antigen is unknown. Study observations and caveats: With each seasonal influenza vaccination, the authors suggested, few new T cells are recruited.

This chain links TRBV10-3 with TRBJ2-3, with 9 bases matching TRBD2. Here the sequenced sample was PBMCs from blood, taken around 15 days before vaccination. This TCR derives from a man aged 50-59 years who received an inactivated influenza vaccine. This chain's CDR3 is CAISVFLAGDFTDTQYF. CDR3 nucleotide sequence: TGTGCCATCAGTGTTTTCTTAGCGGGGGACTTCACAGATACGCAGTATTTT.